The T cell receptor beta chain described here comes from a study of T cells in localized non-small cell lung cancer. Overall study findings and caveats: Adjacent lung held a median 57 of the top 100 tumor clones. Among blood samples, higher T cell density accompanied longer overall survival.

About this clone itself: The antigen remains undetermined.

Generated by immunoSEQ multiplex PCR, the TCRdb table keeps only in-frame clones and is missing some. The repertoire holds some 610 clones, 21% seen once, with 20% to 25% in the top ten. Losses at the gene ends were 4 bases for V and 1 base for J; bases not matched to a gene: 2. CDR3 length: 15 amino acids. The germline V gene encodes CDR1 LNHNV and CDR2 YYDKDF (reference sequence). The clonotype originates from a female donor over 55 with stage I squamous cell lung carcinoma. The sequencing here drew on lung tumor tissue, taken before any cancer treatment. V gene TRBV15 combines with J gene TRBJ2-1, with 9 bases that match TRBD2. CDR3 bases: TGTGCCACCAGCACACTAGCGGGTTCCTACAATGAGCAGTTCTTC. This encodes CATSTLAGSYNEQFF.